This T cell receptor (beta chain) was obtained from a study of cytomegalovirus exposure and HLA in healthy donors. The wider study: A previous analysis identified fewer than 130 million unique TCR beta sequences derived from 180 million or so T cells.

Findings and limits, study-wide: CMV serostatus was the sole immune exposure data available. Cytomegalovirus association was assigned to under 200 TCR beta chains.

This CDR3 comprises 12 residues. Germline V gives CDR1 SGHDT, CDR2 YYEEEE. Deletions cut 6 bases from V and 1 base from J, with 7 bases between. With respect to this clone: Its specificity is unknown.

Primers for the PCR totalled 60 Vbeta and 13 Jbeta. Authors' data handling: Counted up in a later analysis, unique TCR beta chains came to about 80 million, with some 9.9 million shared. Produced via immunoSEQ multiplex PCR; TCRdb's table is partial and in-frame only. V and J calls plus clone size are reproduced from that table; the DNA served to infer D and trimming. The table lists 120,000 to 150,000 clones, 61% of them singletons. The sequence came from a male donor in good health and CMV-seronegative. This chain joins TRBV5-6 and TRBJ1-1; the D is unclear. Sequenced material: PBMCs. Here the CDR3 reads CASKEQNTEAFF. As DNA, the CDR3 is TGTGCCAGCAAGGAGCAGAACACTGAAGCTTTCTTT.